This TCR beta chain appears in the sequencing data of a study of a mutant IDH1 vaccine in newly diagnosed glioma. Study details: Weeks 1, 3, 5, 7, 11, 15, 19 and 23 were when patients received their eight vaccinations.

Points on this clone: Its cognate antigen is unknown.

V lost 0 bases to trimming and J lost 10 bases, with 10 bases between them. The CDR3 runs 12 residues. Germline lookup yields CDR1 GTSNPN and CDR2 SVGIG (reference sequence). TCRdb keeps only in-frame clones here, not all; method: immunoSEQ multiplex PCR. The sample holds approximately 57,000 clones, roughly 82% seen once. Time point: week 5, during vaccination. The study gave 300 ug of mutant IDH1 20-mer peptide per vaccine dose, with topical imiquimod. This sequence originates from a woman aged 18-29 years with glioma. Some clones in this sample may be carry-over from other donors' samples. The sample was PBMCs, taken from a glioma patient whose treatment included an IDH1 peptide vaccine. The J gene is TRBJ1-5, the V gene TRBV30; D gene unclear. CDR3 amino acids: CAWSVPHRPQHF. The CDR3 region has the DNA TGTGCCTGGAGTGTACCCCATAGACCCCAGCATTTT.